Presented here are 4 T cell receptor beta chains from one specimen sequenced in a study of OX40 agonist ivuxolimab in advanced cancers. Profiled with immunoSEQ multiplex PCR; TCRdb holds only in-frame clones, not every one. This table holds fewer than 85,000 clones, about 73% found once. This sample comprised CD4+ or CD8+ T cells sorted from blood, obtained in a trial of the OX40 agonist ivuxolimab. Receptors originate from an adult with an advanced solid tumor such as melanoma, head and neck, liver or kidney cancer.

The rearrangement joins TRBV5-4 to TRBJ2-3, with D possibly being TRBD2 (7 bases). The CDR3 runs to 15 residues. V was pared by 3 bases and J by 2 bases, with 13 bases between. Germline CDR1 and CDR2: SGHNT and YYREEE (reference sequence). The CDR3 spells CASSSGGPHTDTQYF. The CDR3 bases are TGTGCCAGCAGCTCCGGGGGGCCCCACACAGATACGCAGTATTTT.

J is TRBJ2-7 and V is TRBV6-5; 8 bases agree with TRBD1. CDR3 length equals 14 residues. The junction had 3 bases not matched to a gene; V was cut back by 4 bases and J by 1 base. Germline lookup yields CDR1 MNHEY and CDR2 SVGAGI. This CDR3 reads CASSLGTGSYEQYF. The CDR3 coding sequence is TGTGCCAGCAGTTTGGGGACAGGTTCCTACGAGCAGTACTTC.

A remark on this clone: Additional DNA sequences in this sample encode the identical CDR3. The chain recombines TRBV18 with TRBJ1-2, with D uncertain. This CDR3 has 13 residues. In germline, CDR1 is KGHSH, CDR2 LQKENI. Trimming took off 0 bases at V and 1 base at J, with 3 bases between the two ends. The CDR3 DNA follows: TGTGCCAGCTCACCACCGCTTAACTATGGCTACACCTTC. Its translation: CASSPPLNYGYTF.

The chain carries TRBV11-2 and TRBJ1-2; no clear D. Looked up from germline, CDR1 is SGHAT and CDR2 is FQNNGV. V was trimmed by 0 bases and J by 4 bases, leaving 6 bases between them. This CDR3 is built from 13 residues. CDR3 in DNA: TGTGCCAGCAGCTTAGACGGGGTCTATGGCTACACCTTC. Its translation: CASSLDGVYGYTF.